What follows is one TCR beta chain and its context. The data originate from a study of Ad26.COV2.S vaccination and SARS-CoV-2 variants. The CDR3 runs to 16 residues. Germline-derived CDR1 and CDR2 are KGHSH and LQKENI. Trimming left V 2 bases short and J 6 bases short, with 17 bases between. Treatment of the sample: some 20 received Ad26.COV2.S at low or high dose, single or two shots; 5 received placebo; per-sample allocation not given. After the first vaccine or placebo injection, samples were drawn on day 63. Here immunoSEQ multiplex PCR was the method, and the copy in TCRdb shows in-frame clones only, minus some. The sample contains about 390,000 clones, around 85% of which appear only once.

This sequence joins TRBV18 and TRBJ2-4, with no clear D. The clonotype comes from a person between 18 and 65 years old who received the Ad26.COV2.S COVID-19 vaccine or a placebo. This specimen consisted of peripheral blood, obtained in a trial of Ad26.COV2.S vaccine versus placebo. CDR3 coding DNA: TGTGCCAGCTCACCAGGCAGGTACCCCCCGGGAAACATTCAGTACTTC. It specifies CASSPGRYPPGNIQYF.